The rows below give T cell receptor beta chains drawn from one sample of a study of blood T cell repertoires in COVID-19. Sequencing was performed with immunoSEQ multiplex PCR; in TCRdb, only in-frame clones are kept and a portion is missing. This sample yields approximately 400,000 clones, of which 85% to 90% are seen a single time; 1.2% belongs to the top ten. The sample consisted of PBMCs or T cells enriched from blood (not recorded which). These receptors were taken from a woman aged 18-29 years who had recovered from COVID-19. Both conserved end residues are part of each CDR3. The D gene is left open where the match is weak. The listing skips clone size in some rows; elsewhere it reads once, few, many or a size class.

.	TRBJ1-6	TRBV2	.	CASRLSDSSYNSPLHF	TGTGCCAGCAGGCTATCGGACAGCTCCTATAATTCACCCCTCCACTTT
TRBD2	TRBJ2-1	TRBV24-1	.	CATSDQRGGAYNEQFF	TGTGCCACCAGTGATCAGCGGGGGGGGGCCTACAATGAGCAGTTCTTC
TRBD1	TRBJ1-5	TRBV4-2	.	CASSHFRTGDQPQHF	TGTGCCAGCAGCCATTTTAGGACAGGGGACCAGCCCCAGCATTTT
.	TRBJ1-2	TRBV28	.	CASSLTRGAGNYGYTF	TGTGCCAGCAGCTTGACTCGGGGGGCCGGTAACTATGGCTACACCTTC
TRBD2	TRBJ2-1	TRBV19	.	CASSRETSLSYNEQFF	TGTGCCAGTAGCCGAGAGACTAGCTTGTCCTACAATGAGCAGTTCTTC
.	TRBJ1-5	TRBV12-3/TRBV12-4	.	CASSLTDNQPQHF	TGTGCCAGCAGTTTGACAGATAATCAGCCCCAGCATTTT
.	TRBJ1-1	TRBV4-2	few	CASSLQGGTEAFF	TGTGCCAGCAGCCTTCAGGGAGGGACTGAAGCTTTCTTT
.	TRBJ2-7	TRBV5-4	.	CASSLARGSYEQYF	TGTGCCAGCAGCTTGGCCAGGGGTTCCTACGAGCAGTACTTC
TRBD2	TRBJ2-7	TRBV5-4	.	CASSRPGGTYPYEQYF	TGTGCCAGCAGCCGCCCCGGGGGGACCTATCCCTACGAGCAGTACTTC
TRBD2	TRBJ2-5	TRBV9	.	CASSVDGLEETQYF	TGTGCCAGCAGCGTAGATGGACTAGAGGAGACCCAGTACTTC
TRBD1	TRBJ1-6	TRBV27	.	CASPRQGRYNSPLHF	TGTGCCAGCCCGAGACAGGGGCGCTATAATTCACCCCTCCACTTT
.	TRBJ2-5	TRBV9	.	CASSVATRGETQYF	TGTGCCAGCAGCGTAGCAACCCGGGGGGAGACCCAGTACTTC
TRBD2	TRBJ2-3	TRBV9	once	CASSETSGGVSVADTQYF	TGTGCCAGCAGCGAGACTAGCGGGGGGGTTTCTGTTGCAGATACGCAGTATTTT
TRBD1	TRBJ1-5	TRBV6-5	.	CASRKTGGAGQPQHF	TGTGCCAGCAGAAAGACAGGGGGCGCGGGCCAGCCCCAGCATTTT
.	TRBJ2-1	TRBV7-9	.	CASSLGLAYNEQFF	TGTGCCAGCAGCTTAGGACTCGCGTACAATGAGCAGTTCTTC
.	TRBJ1-1	TRBV5-8	.	CASSLVAAANEAFF	TGTGCCAGCAGCTTAGTCGCGGCTGCCAACGAAGCTTTCTTT
TRBD1	TRBJ1-3	TRBV27	once	CASRRTGAPSGNTIYF	TGTGCCAGCAGACGGACAGGCGCCCCCTCTGGAAACACCATATATTTT
.	TRBJ2-3	TRBV2	.	CASRVILATIRTDTQYF	TGTGCCAGCAGGGTCATTCTAGCAACCATCCGCACAGATACGCAGTATTTT
TRBD2	TRBJ2-1	TRBV2	.	CASSTRSSGGRSYNEQFF	TGTGCCAGCAGTACCCGGAGTAGCGGGGGGCGATCCTACAATGAGCAGTTCTTC
TRBD1	TRBJ1-1	TRBV9	.	CASSVALPGTGGAGTEAFF	TGTGCCAGCAGCGTCGCTCTACCCGGGACAGGGGGCGCCGGCACTGAAGCTTTCTTT
.	TRBJ1-5	TRBV6-5	.	CASSYSKGKAQHF	TGTGCCAGCAGTTACTCGAAGGGGAAGGCCCAGCATTTT
.	TRBJ1-1	TRBV30	.	CAWSGGAVNTEAFF	TGTGCCTGGAGCGGGGGAGCGGTGAACACTGAAGCTTTCTTT
.	TRBJ2-3	TRBV2	.	CASSEAKPGSTDTQYF	TGTGCCAGCAGTGAAGCGAAACCGGGGTCCACAGATACGCAGTATTTT
.	TRBJ1-2	TRBV6-1	.	CASSDRNSLANYGYTF	TGTGCCAGCAGTGATCGGAATTCGCTAGCTAACTATGGCTACACCTTC
TRBD1	TRBJ1-1	TRBV6-5	.	CASSYRGRDTEAFF	TGTGCCAGCAGTTACAGGGGGCGCGACACTGAAGCTTTCTTT
.	TRBJ1-1	TRBV12-3/TRBV12-4	few	CASSRTDTEAFF	TGTGCCAGCAGTCGGACAGACACTGAAGCTTTCTTT
TRBD1	TRBJ1-3	TRBV5-5	.	CASSLIPGQGAPGNTIYF	TGTGCCAGCAGCTTGATTCCGGGACAGGGGGCTCCTGGAAACACCATATATTTT
.	TRBJ2-2	TRBV24-1	.	CATSDGGVNTGELFF	TGTGCCACCAGTGACGGAGGGGTGAACACCGGGGAGCTGTTTTTT
TRBD1	TRBJ2-7	TRBV14	.	CASSPRQGWGYEQYF	TGTGCCAGCAGTCCACGACAGGGATGGGGCTACGAGCAGTACTTC
TRBD1	TRBJ2-3	TRBV6-4	many	CASSVGGQADTQYF	TGTGCCAGCAGTGTAGGGGGCCAAGCCGATACGCAGTATTTT
TRBD1	TRBJ1-1	TRBV12-3/TRBV12-4	once	CASRGTGNTEAFF	TGTGCCAGCAGGGGGACAGGGAACACTGAAGCTTTCTTT
.	TRBJ1-2	TRBV25-1	once	CASSDRGYGYTF	TGTGCCAGCAGTGATAGGGGTTATGGCTACACCTTC
TRBD1	TRBJ1-2	TRBV28	.	CASSFLGTGVGYTF	TGTGCCAGCAGTTTCCTAGGGACAGGGGTTGGCTACACCTTC
.	TRBJ2-1	TRBV6-5	.	CASSYSTRTYNEQFF	TGTGCCAGCAGTTACTCGACGCGGACTTACAATGAGCAGTTCTTC
.	TRBJ2-7	TRBV20-1	.	CSASEGQGYEQYF	TGCAGTGCTAGTGAGGGGCAGGGCTACGAGCAGTACTTC
TRBD1	TRBJ2-3	TRBV4-3	.	CASSQRAGAGGDTQYF	TGCGCCAGCAGCCAACGAGCAGGGGCAGGGGGAGATACGCAGTATTTT
.	TRBJ2-1	TRBV9	.	CAGHQSSYNEQFF	TGTGCCGGGCACCAGAGCTCCTACAATGAGCAGTTCTTC
TRBD2	TRBJ2-3	TRBV10-1	.	CASSELAGGRVTDTQYF	TGCGCCAGCAGTGAGCTCGCGGGGGGGAGGGTCACAGATACGCAGTATTTT
.	TRBJ2-7	TRBV5-5	.	CASSLDGYEQYF	TGTGCCAGCAGCCTAGACGGATACGAGCAGTACTTC
TRBD1	TRBJ1-4	TRBV5-1	.	CASSPGQANEKLFF	TGCGCCAGCAGCCCGGGACAGGCTAATGAAAAACTGTTTTTT
.	TRBJ1-2	TRBV5-5	.	CASSLALQERSYTF	TGTGCCAGCAGCTTGGCCTTACAGGAGAGGAGCTACACCTTC
.	TRBJ2-7	TRBV7-6	.	CASSYTGSQSSYEQYF	TGTGCCAGCAGCTATACAGGGTCCCAGAGCTCCTACGAGCAGTACTTC
.	TRBJ1-2	TRBV6-5	.	CASSPPGGPNYGYTF	TGTGCCAGCAGCCCCCCAGGAGGGCCCAACTATGGCTACACCTTC
.	TRBJ1-3	TRBV6-5	.	CASSRDSSGNTIYF	TGTGCCAGCAGCCGGGATAGCTCTGGAAACACCATATATTTT
TRBD1	TRBJ1-2	TRBV7-9	once	CASSSLTGFYGYTF	TGTGCCAGCAGCTCCTTGACAGGGTTTTATGGCTACACCTTC
TRBD1	TRBJ1-6	TRBV4-1	.	CASSQHIPQGLGSPLHF	TGCGCCAGCAGCCAACACATCCCACAGGGGCTAGGATCACCCCTCCACTTT
TRBD1	TRBJ1-5	TRBV12-5	.	CASGWGQGGDQPQHF	TGTGCTAGTGGTTGGGGACAGGGGGGCGATCAGCCCCAGCATTTT
TRBD1	TRBJ2-7	TRBV2	.	CASGWDRVYEQYF	TGTGCCAGCGGATGGGACAGGGTATACGAGCAGTACTTC
TRBD2	TRBJ2-1	TRBV7-8	once	CASSQGLAGLYNEQFF	TGTGCCAGCAGCCAGGGACTAGCGGGGCTATACAATGAGCAGTTCTTC
TRBD1	TRBJ2-7	TRBV3-1/TRBV3-2	.	CASSPGQGDYEQYF	TGTGCCAGCAGCCCCGGACAGGGCGACTACGAGCAGTACTTC
TRBD1	TRBJ2-2	TRBV27	.	CASSLAGTANTGELFF	TGTGCCAGCAGTTTAGCCGGGACAGCGAACACCGGGGAGCTGTTTTTT
TRBD2	TRBJ2-3	TRBV19	.	CASSTPTSGLSDTQYF	TGTGCCAGTAGTACACCCACTAGCGGCCTCTCAGATACGCAGTATTTT
TRBD1	TRBJ2-7	TRBV9	.	CASSVGGTGPYEQYF	TGTGCCAGCAGCGTAGGGGGGACAGGGCCTTACGAGCAGTACTTC
.	TRBJ1-1	TRBV6-5	.	CASSITGNTEAFF	TGTGCCAGCAGTATAACGGGGAACACTGAAGCTTTCTTT
.	TRBJ2-7	TRBV7-8	.	CASSPAGKSYEQYF	TGTGCCAGCAGCCCCGCGGGTAAATCCTACGAGCAGTACTTC